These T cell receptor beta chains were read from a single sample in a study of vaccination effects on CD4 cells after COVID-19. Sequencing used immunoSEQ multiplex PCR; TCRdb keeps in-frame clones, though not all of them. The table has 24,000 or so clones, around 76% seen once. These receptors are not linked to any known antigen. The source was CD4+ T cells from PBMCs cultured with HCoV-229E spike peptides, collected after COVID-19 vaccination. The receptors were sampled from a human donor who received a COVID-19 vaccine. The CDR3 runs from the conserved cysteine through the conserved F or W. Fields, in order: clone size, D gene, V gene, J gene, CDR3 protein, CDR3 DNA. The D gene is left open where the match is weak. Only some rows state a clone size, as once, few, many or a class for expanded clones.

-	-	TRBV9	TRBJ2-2	CASRTGTANTGELFF	TGTGCCAGCAGGACCGGGACGGCCAACACCGGGGAGCTGTTTTTT
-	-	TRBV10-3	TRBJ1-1	CAISDRTLDLNTEAFF	TGTGCCATCAGTGACAGGACTCTCGACCTAAACACTGAAGCTTTCTTT
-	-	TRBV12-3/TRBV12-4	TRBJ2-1	CASSFDLREQFF	TGTGCCAGCAGTTTCGACCTTCGCGAGCAGTTCTTC
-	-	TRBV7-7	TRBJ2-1	CASSLDGGEQFF	TGTGCCAGCAGCTTAGATGGGGGTGAGCAGTTCTTC
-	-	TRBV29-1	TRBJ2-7	CSVVTVSYEQYF	TGCAGCGTTGTGACAGTATCCTACGAGCAGTACTTC
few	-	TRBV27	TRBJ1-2	CASSKGGVNYGYTF	TGTGCCAGCAGTAAAGGGGGTGTAAACTATGGCTACACCTTC
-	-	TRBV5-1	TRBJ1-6	CASRWGPGESISPLHF	TGCGCCAGCAGGTGGGGGCCAGGGGAGTCAATTTCACCCCTCCACTTT
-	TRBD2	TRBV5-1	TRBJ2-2	CASSGTSGGASTGELFF	TGCGCCAGCAGTGGGACTAGCGGGGGGGCAAGCACCGGGGAGCTGTTTTTT
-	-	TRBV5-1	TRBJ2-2	CASSPFWTANTGELFF	TGCGCCAGCAGCCCTTTCTGGACAGCGAACACCGGGGAGCTGTTTTTT
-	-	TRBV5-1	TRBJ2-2	CASSFFGSGTGELFF	TGCGCCAGCAGCTTCTTCGGCTCCGGGACCGGGGAGCTGTTTTTT
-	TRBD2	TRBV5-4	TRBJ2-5	CASSLPSGGSGSQETQYF	TGTGCCAGCAGCTTGCCTAGCGGGGGCAGCGGGTCCCAAGAGACCCAGTACTTC
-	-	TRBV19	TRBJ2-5	CASSIYVQETQYF	TGTGCCAGTAGTATTTACGTCCAAGAGACCCAGTACTTC
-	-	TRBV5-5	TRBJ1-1	CASSLGVGLNTEAFF	TGTGCCAGCAGCTTGGGGGTAGGGTTGAACACTGAAGCTTTCTTT
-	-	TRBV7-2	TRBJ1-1	CASSPHPTTEAFF	TGTGCCAGCAGCCCCCATCCCACCACTGAAGCTTTCTTT
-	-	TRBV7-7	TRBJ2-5	CASSSGRLVRGTLETQYF	TGTGCCAGCAGCTCAGGTCGGCTGGTGAGGGGGACATTGGAGACCCAGTACTTC
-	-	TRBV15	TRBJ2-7	CATSRDQTSAGYEQYF	TGTGCCACCAGCAGAGATCAAACCAGCGCCGGCTACGAGCAGTACTTC
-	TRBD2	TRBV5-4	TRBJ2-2	CASSLGGGMTGELFF	TGTGCCAGCAGCTTGGGCGGGGGGATGACCGGGGAGCTGTTTTTT
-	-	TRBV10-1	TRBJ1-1	CASRSLLNTEAFF	TGCGCCAGCAGGAGTCTATTGAACACTGAAGCTTTCTTT
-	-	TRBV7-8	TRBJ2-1	CASSPHRVRGHNEQFF	TGTGCCAGCAGCCCACACAGGGTCCGGGGGCACAATGAGCAGTTCTTC
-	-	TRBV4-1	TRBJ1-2	CASSHPGVEYGYTF	TGCGCCAGCAGCCACCCAGGGGTGGAGTATGGCTACACCTTC
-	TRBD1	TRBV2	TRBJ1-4	CASSRQGSSNEKLFF	TGTGCCAGCAGTCGACAGGGGTCCAGTAATGAAAAACTGTTTTTT
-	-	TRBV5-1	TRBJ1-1	CASSLSQGFWGTEAFF	TGCGCCAGCAGCTTGAGCCAGGGCTTCTGGGGGACTGAAGCTTTCTTT
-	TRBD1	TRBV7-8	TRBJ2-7	CASSLTGQGAYEQYF	TGTGCCAGCAGCTTAACGGGGCAGGGGGCCTACGAGCAGTACTTC
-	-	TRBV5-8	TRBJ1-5	CASSLQGRGNQPQHF	TGTGCCAGCAGCTTACAGGGTAGGGGGAATCAGCCCCAGCATTTT
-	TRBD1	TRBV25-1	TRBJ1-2	CASSATGDVYGYTF	TGTGCCAGCAGTGCGACAGGGGACGTCTATGGCTACACCTTC
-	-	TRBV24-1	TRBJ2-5	CATSDNNKGGLQETQYF	TGTGCCACCAGTGATAATAATAAGGGGGGATTACAAGAGACCCAGTACTTC
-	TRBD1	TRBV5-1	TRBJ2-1	CASHPWGTGVNEQFF	TGCGCCAGCCATCCTTGGGGGACAGGGGTCAATGAGCAGTTCTTC
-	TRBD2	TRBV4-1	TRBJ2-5	CASSQASTSGGFETQYF	TGCGCCAGCAGCCAAGCCTCGACTAGCGGGGGGTTTGAGACCCAGTACTTC
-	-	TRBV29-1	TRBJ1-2	CSVVSLSNYGYTF	TGCAGCGTTGTTTCACTTTCTAACTATGGCTACACCTTC
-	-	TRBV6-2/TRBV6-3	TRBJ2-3	CASSTGSLRTDTQYF	TGTGCCAGCAGTACGGGGAGCCTCCGCACAGATACGCAGTATTTT
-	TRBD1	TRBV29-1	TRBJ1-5	CSVRTGNSNQPQHF	TGCAGCGTTAGGACAGGGAATAGCAATCAGCCCCAGCATTTT
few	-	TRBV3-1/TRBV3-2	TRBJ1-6	CASSQRSPLHF	TGTGCCAGCAGCCAACGATCACCCCTCCACTTT
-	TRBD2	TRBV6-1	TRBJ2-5	CASSEVTSDRETQYF	TGTGCCAGCAGTGAAGTTACTAGCGACCGAGAGACCCAGTACTTC
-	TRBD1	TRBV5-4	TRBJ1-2	CASSIEPGGAYGYTF	TGTGCCAGCAGCATTGAACCAGGGGGGGCCTATGGCTACACCTTC
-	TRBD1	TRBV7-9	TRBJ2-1	CASSSLARQGARSRSEQFF	TGTGCCAGCAGCTCGCTCGCGAGACAGGGGGCTCGTTCAAGAAGTGAGCAGTTCTTC
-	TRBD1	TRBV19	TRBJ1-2	CASSFPGTGIGYTF	TGTGCCAGTAGTTTCCCCGGGACAGGGATCGGCTACACCTTC
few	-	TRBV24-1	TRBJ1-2	CATSAEGLGYTF	TGTGCCACCAGTGCCGAGGGGCTTGGCTACACCTTC
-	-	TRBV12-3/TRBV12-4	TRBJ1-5	CASSLTDNQPQHF	TGTGCCAGCAGTTTAACAGATAATCAGCCCCAGCATTTT
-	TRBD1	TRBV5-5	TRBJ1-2	CASSSNRDRILKGYTF	TGTGCCAGCAGCTCTAATCGGGACAGGATATTGAAAGGCTACACCTTC
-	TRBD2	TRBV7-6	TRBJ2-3	CASSQAGYTQYF	TGTGCCAGCAGCCAAGCGGGGTATACGCAGTATTTT
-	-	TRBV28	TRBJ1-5	CASRFENQPQHF	TGTGCCAGCAGGTTTGAAAATCAGCCCCAGCATTTT
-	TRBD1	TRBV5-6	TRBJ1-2	CASSLLGTGGYTF	TGTGCCAGCAGCCTGTTGGGGACAGGAGGCTACACCTTC
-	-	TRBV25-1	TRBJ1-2	CASSEPGLQGYGYTF	TGTGCCAGCAGTGAACCCGGACTCCAAGGGTATGGCTACACCTTC
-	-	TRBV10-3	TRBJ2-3	CAISGNLDGTDTQYF	TGTGCCATCAGTGGGAACTTGGATGGCACAGATACGCAGTATTTT
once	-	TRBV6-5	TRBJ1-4	CASIIRLGVDEKLFF	TGTGCCAGCATCATACGGTTGGGGGTAGACGAAAAACTGTTTTTT
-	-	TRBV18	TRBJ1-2	CASSPPIGTTYGYTF	TGTGCCAGCTCACCACCTATAGGGACAACCTATGGCTACACCTTC
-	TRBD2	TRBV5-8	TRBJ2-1	CASSQLGLASNNEQFF	TGTGCCAGCAGCCAACTGGGACTAGCTTCAAACAATGAGCAGTTCTTC
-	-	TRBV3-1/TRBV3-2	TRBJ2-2	CASSQDFIETGELFF	TGTGCCAGCAGCCAAGACTTTATAGAAACCGGGGAGCTGTTTTTT
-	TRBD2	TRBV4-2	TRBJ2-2	CASTLAGIDTGELFF	TGTGCCAGCACGCTAGCGGGAATTGACACCGGGGAGCTGTTTTTT